Below are 20 T cell receptor beta chains sequenced from a single sample in a study of control samples from healthy donors and cancer patients (dated by TCRdb to 2020 to 2021). To prepare the library, the immunoSEQ multiplex PCR assay was applied. TCRdb's version of the immuneACCESS table is confined to in-frame rearrangements and falls short of the full clone set. An unresolved V gene accounts for under half of the shortfall where checked; the remainder is of unknown origin. In this sample the table shows approximately 85,000 clones, 85% to 90% of which occur a single time. The ten largest clones represent about 7.4% of the sample. The sequenced sample was blood. These receptors came from a woman aged 55-69 years in good health.

The V and J genes are TRBV19 and TRBJ1-3, with no clear D. Trimming took off 6 bases at V and 8 bases at J, with 14 bases between the two ends. CDR1 and CDR2 from the germline V gene are LNHDA and SQIVND (reference sequence). The CDR3 length is 13 residues. This CDR3 is CASSSLWPHTIYF. CDR3 nucleotides: TGTGCCAGTAGCTCTTTATGGCCGCACACCATATATTTT.

By frequency in the sample, this clone is medium-sized. The rearrangement links TRBV5-1 to TRBJ1-6, with D possibly being TRBD1 (5 bases). Between the trimmed V and J ends, which lost 6 bases and 7 bases, there was a span of 11 bases. Germline V gene sequence: CDR1 SGHRS, CDR2 YFSETQ. The CDR3 loop spans 13 amino acids. The CDR3 is CASNDGGNSPLHF. The CDR3 DNA reads TGCGCCAGCAACGATGGGGGAAATTCACCCCTCCACTTT.

This chain uses TRBV19 with TRBJ2-3; TRBD1 might be the D (5 bases). The germline V gene has CDR1 LNHDA and CDR2 SQIVND (reference sequence). The V end was cut by 3 bases, the J end by 3 bases, with 19 bases between. The CDR3 has 17 residues. As DNA, the CDR3 is TGTGCCAGTAGTATCGTCCCGGGTAGGGGAACGACAGATACGCAGTATTTT. It translates to CASSIVPGRGTTDTQYF.

J is TRBJ2-7 and V is TRBV19; 8 bases match TRBD1. Germline CDR1 is LNHDA and CDR2 is SQIVND (reference sequence). J was trimmed by 2 bases and V by 6 bases; bases with no gene match: 15. This CDR3 has 17 residues. CDR3 region: CASSPLLDRGPAYEQYF. CDR3 DNA sequence: TGTGCCAGTAGCCCCCTATTAGACAGGGGACCAGCCTACGAGCAGTACTTC.

The chain carries TRBV5-1 and TRBJ1-2, with TRBD1 identical over 10 bases. The CDR3 runs 14 residues. CDR1 SGHRS and CDR2 YFSETQ come from the germline V gene. With 7 bases clipped from V and 3 bases from J, the junction kept 6 bases outside the gene matches. CDR3 DNA sequence: TGCGCCAGCCGGTCGGGGACAGGGGACTATGGCTACACCTTC. Amino acid sequence: CASRSGTGDYGYTF.

The chain's CDR3 is CASSLGPGQSSYEQYF. CDR3 nucleotide sequence: TGCGCCAGCAGCTTAGGGCCCGGACAGAGCTCCTACGAGCAGTACTTC. The gene calls are TRBV5-1 and TRBJ2-7; D might be TRBD1 (6 bases). The length of the CDR3 is 16 residues. Germline V CDR1 and CDR2: SGHRS, YFSETQ. Between the trimmed V and J ends, which lost 2 bases and 0 bases, there was a span of 15 bases.

The chain links TRBV12-3 or TRBV12-4 to TRBJ2-2; D unclear. V lost 6 bases, J lost 6 bases, and 11 bases lay in between. The CDR3 consists of 13 residues. This chain's CDR3 is CASRTHEAGELFF. The CDR3 DNA reads TGTGCCAGCAGGACTCACGAAGCCGGGGAGCTGTTTTTT.

This clone was seen once. The rearrangement links TRBV6-5 to TRBJ2-1, with a tentative D call TRBD2 (6 bases). This CDR3 contains 14 residues. V was shortened by 6 bases and J by 5 bases, with 14 bases between the two germline ends. Germline V gene data show CDR1 as MNHEY and CDR2 as SVGAGI. The CDR3 is CASRAAGNHNEQFF. The CDR3 region has the DNA TGTGCCAGCAGAGCGGCGGGAAACCACAATGAGCAGTTCTTC.

This chain uses TRBV7-9 with TRBJ2-3, with D uncertain. The CDR3 has 14 residues. The germline V and J ends were trimmed by 6 bases and 4 bases, with 14 bases remaining between them. Germline V gene sequence: CDR1 SEHNR, CDR2 FQNEAQ (reference sequence). The CDR3 protein is CASRPTVGPDTQYF. The CDR3 DNA follows: TGTGCCAGCAGGCCCACAGTTGGTCCAGATACGCAGTATTTT.

The gene calls are TRBV3-1 (or the pseudogene TRBV3-2) and TRBJ1-4; D gene ambiguous. Germline CDR1 LGHDT, CDR2 YNNKEL (reference sequence). V lost 3 bases and J 0 bases, leaving 5 bases between the germline ends. This CDR3 has 14 amino acids. This CDR3 reads CASSHRATNEKLFF. The CDR3 coding sequence is TGTGCCAGCAGCCACCGTGCAACTAATGAAAAACTGTTTTTT.

The CDR3 reads CASSLAGGNYGYTF. CDR3 in DNA: TGTGCCAGCAGCTTGGCAGGGGGAAACTATGGCTACACCTTC. This chain links TRBV11-3 with TRBJ1-2; TRBD1 matches at 7 bases. Per the germline V gene, CDR1 is SGHNT and CDR2 is YENEEA. V was clipped by 3 bases and J by 2 bases; unmatched bases: 3. CDR3 length: 14 amino acids.

The sample holds one count of this clone. Other DNA variants within this sample encode the same CDR3. V usage is TRBV7-2 and J usage is TRBJ1-1, with D possibly being TRBD1 (5 bases). Germline assignment: CDR1 SGHTA and CDR2 FQGNSA. The CDR3 consists of 13 residues. V gave up 5 bases and J gave up 1 base, with 8 bases separating them. In DNA form, the CDR3 reads TGTGCCAGCAGCCCGGGGCAGAACACTGAAGCTTTCTTT. As protein: CASSPGQNTEAFF.

The chain combines TRBV2 with TRBJ1-5; D remains unclear. Germline V gives CDR1 SNHLY, CDR2 FYNNEI. The CDR3 is made up of 15 amino acids. V lost 3 bases to trimming and J lost 5 bases, with 14 bases between them. The DNA of the CDR3 is TGTGCCAGCAGTGATGTGGCGGGCGGGGATCAGCCCCAGCATTTT. Protein product: CASSDVAGGDQPQHF.

CDR3 DNA: TGCGCCAGCAGCTTGGTGTCAGGCGAGCAGTACTTC. It encodes CASSLVSGEQYF. The chain has TRBV5-1 and TRBJ2-7; D not certain. Germline loops: CDR1 SGHRS, CDR2 YFSETQ. The CDR3 spans 12 residues. Trimming left V 0 bases short and J 6 bases short, with 7 bases between. The complete variable domain, with remaining parts taken from reference TRBV5-1 and TRBJ2-7, reads KAGVTQTPRYLIKTRGQQVTLSCSPISGHRSVSWYQQTPGQGLQFLFEYFSETQRNKGNFPGRFSGRQFSNSRSEMNVSTLELGDSALYLCASSLVSGEQYFGPGTRLTVT.

The gene calls are TRBV2 and TRBJ2-2; 8 nucleotides align to TRBD2. V lost 8 bases to trimming and J lost 3 bases; unmatched junction nucleotides: 8. This CDR3 comprises 15 residues. The germline CDR1 and CDR2 sequences are SNHLY and FYNNEI. The CDR3 here is CASRGGNIYTGELFF. As DNA, the CDR3 is TGTGCCAGCCGGGGGGGCAACATATACACCGGGGAGCTGTTTTTT.

The rearrangement uses TRBV24-1 and TRBJ1-2; TRBD1 agrees at 8 bases. Germline V gene lookup returns CDR1 KGHDR and CDR2 SFDVKD. V lost 3 bases and J lost 7; bases outside the gene matches: 3. The CDR3 runs 13 residues. CDR3 sequence: CATSDTDRGGYTF. The CDR3, as DNA: TGTGCCACCAGTGATACCGACAGGGGTGGCTACACCTTC.

The chain has TRBV27 and TRBJ2-7; the D call may be TRBD1 or TRBD2 (5 bases each). The CDR3 has 14 amino acids. Trimming removed 7 bases from V and 0 bases from J, with 13 bases in between. Looked up from germline, CDR1 is MNHEY and CDR2 is SMNVEV (reference sequence). The CDR3 bases are TGTGCCAGCAAAAAATTCGGGGCCTCCTACGAGCAGTACTTC. It is translated as CASKKFGASYEQYF.

This chain joins TRBV28 and TRBJ2-7, with 8 positions matching TRBD2. The germline CDR1 and CDR2 sequences are MDHEN and SYDVKM. Losses at the gene ends were 4 bases for V and 4 bases for J; bases not matched to a gene: 9. The CDR3 consists of 15 residues. CDR3 amino acids: CASSSGGIGMYEQYF. The CDR3 DNA reads as TGTGCCAGCAGTTCGGGGGGGATAGGGATGTACGAGCAGTACTTC.

This CDR3 reads CASSPSGQGNTGELFF. CDR3 coding DNA: TGTGCCAGCAGTCCCTCGGGACAGGGAAACACCGGGGAGCTGTTTTTT. This chain uses TRBV28 with TRBJ2-2, with 9 bases that match TRBD1. Germline CDR1 MDHEN, CDR2 SYDVKM. This CDR3 comprises 16 residues. V shed 5 bases and J 2 bases; nucleotides not matched to a gene: 6.

The rearrangement joins TRBV5-1 to TRBJ2-1; a possible D gene is TRBD1 (5 bases). Trimming cost V 1 base and J 8 bases, with 13 bases left between them. CDR3 size: 14 residues. Germline V gene data show CDR1 as SGHRS and CDR2 as YFSETQ. The CDR3 protein is CASSLLGVEDEQFF. For the CDR3, the DNA is TGCGCCAGCAGCTTGTTAGGGGTTGAGGATGAGCAGTTCTTC.